This T cell receptor beta chain originates from a study of blood T cells in healthy people across ages. Study-wide results and limits: Strong correlation existed between TCR beta diversity and naive T cell percentage.

V was cut by 2 bases and J by 5 bases, with 9 bases left in between. Looked up from germline, CDR1 is SEHNR and CDR2 is FQNEAQ (reference sequence). CDR3 length equals 14 residues. This clonotype showed up just a few times. Its antigen is still unknown. Then a second PCR, running roughly 6 to 12 cycles, was carried out with a sample-barcoded 5' primer and a J-beta primer mix. TCRdb analysed the 5' RACE reads with MiXCR anew, one entry per CDR3 protein. The repertoire has roughly 1.7 million distinct CDR3 sequences, about 32% of them found once; the top ten carry roughly 12%. Sequenced material: blood. The chain couples TRBV7-9 to TRBJ2-2; D ambiguous. This clonotype was sampled from a woman under 40 in good health. In nucleotides, the CDR3 is TGTGCCAGCAGCTTATTTCAGGATACCGGGGAGCTGTTTTTT. This encodes CASSLFQDTGELFF.